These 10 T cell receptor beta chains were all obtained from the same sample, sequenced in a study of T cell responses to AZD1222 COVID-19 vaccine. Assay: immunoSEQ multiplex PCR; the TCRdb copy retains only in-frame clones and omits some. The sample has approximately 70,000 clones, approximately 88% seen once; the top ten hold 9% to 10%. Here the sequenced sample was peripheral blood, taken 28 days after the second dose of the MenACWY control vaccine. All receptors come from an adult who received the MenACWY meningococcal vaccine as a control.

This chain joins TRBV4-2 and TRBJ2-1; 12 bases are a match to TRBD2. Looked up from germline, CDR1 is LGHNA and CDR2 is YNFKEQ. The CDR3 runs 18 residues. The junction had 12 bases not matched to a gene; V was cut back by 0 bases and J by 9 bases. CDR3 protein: CASSQDGPSSGGAPEQFF. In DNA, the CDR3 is TGTGCCAGCAGCCAAGATGGTCCATCTAGCGGGGGGGCCCCTGAGCAGTTCTTC.

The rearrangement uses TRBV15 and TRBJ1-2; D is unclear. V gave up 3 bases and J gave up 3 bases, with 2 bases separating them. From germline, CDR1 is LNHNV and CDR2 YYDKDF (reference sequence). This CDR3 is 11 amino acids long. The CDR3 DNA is TGTGCCACCAGCAGGGACTATGGCTACACCTTC. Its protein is CATSRDYGYTF.

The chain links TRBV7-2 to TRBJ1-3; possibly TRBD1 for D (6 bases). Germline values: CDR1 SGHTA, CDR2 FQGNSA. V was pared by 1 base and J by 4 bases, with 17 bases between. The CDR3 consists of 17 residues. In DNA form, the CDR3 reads TGTGCCAGCAGCTTAGATTTTGCAGGGGACCGCGGAAACACCATATATTTT. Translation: CASSLDFAGDRGNTIYF.

In nucleotides, the CDR3 is TGTGCCAGCAGTTACCCGGGACAGGGCCACTATGGCTACACCTTC. Translating gives CASSYPGQGHYGYTF. This chain connects TRBV6-5 to TRBJ1-2; 9 bases align to TRBD1. Trimming cost V 2 bases and J 3 bases; bases outside gene matches: 4. CDR3 size: 15 residues. The germline CDR1 and CDR2 sequences are MNHEY and SVGAGI.

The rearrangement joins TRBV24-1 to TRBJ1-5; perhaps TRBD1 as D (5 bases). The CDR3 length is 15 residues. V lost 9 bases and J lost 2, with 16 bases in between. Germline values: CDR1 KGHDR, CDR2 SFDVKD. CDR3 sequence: CATGGVQSGNQPQHF. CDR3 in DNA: TGTGCCACCGGGGGGGTTCAAAGCGGCAATCAGCCCCAGCATTTT.

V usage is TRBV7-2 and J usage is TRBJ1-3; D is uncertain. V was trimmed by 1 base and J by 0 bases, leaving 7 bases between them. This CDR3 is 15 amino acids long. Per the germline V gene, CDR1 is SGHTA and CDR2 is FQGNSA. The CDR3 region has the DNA TGTGCCAGCAGCTTAGGCGCGGGCTCTGGAAACACCATATATTTT. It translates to CASSLGAGSGNTIYF. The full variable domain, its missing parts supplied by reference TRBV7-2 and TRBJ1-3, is GAGVSQSPSNKVTEKGKDVELRCDPISGHTALYWYRQSLGQGLEFLIYFQGNSAPDKSGLPSDRFSAERTGGSVSTLTIQRTQQEDSAVYLCASSLGAGSGNTIYFGEGSWLTVV.

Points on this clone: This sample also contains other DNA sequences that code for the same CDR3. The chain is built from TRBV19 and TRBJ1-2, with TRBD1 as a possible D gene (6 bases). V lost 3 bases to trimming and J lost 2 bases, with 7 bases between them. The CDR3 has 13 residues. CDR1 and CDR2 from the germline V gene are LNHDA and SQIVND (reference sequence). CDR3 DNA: TGTGCCAGTAGTATGGACAGAAACTATGGCTACACCTTC. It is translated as CASSMDRNYGYTF.

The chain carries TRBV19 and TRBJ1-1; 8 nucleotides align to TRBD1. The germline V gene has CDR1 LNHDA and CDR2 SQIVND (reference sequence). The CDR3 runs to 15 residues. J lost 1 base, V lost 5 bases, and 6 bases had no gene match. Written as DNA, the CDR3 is TGTGCCAGTAGTGTCAGACAGGGGCAGAACACTGAAGCTTTCTTT. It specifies CASSVRQGQNTEAFF.

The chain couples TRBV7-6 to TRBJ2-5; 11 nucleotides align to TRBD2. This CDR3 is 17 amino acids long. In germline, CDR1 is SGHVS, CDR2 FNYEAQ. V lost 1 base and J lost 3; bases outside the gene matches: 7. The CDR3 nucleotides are TGTGCCAGCAGCTTAGGCTCCGGGACTAGCGGCAAAGAGACCCAGTACTTC. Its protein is CASSLGSGTSGKETQYF.

CDR3 bases: TGTGCCTGGAGGGGGGAGACAGGGTTTAACACTGAAGCTTTCTTT. Protein: CAWRGETGFNTEAFF. V and J are TRBV30 and TRBJ1-1; 7 bases match TRBD1. The germline CDR1 and CDR2 sequences are GTSNPN and SVGIG (reference sequence). The CDR3 runs to 15 residues. Germline trimming cut 3 bases from V and 2 bases from J; bases unmatched to any gene: 9.